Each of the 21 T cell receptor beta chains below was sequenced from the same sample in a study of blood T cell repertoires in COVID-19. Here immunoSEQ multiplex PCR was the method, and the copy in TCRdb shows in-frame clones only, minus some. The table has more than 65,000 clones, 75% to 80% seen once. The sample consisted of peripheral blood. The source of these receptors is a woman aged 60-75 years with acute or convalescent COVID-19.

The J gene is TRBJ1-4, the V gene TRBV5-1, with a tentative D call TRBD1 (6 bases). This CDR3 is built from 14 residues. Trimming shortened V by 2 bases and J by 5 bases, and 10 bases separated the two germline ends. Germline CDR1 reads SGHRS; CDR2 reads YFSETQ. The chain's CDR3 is CASSFTGTNEKLFF. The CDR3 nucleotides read TGCGCCAGCAGCTTTACAGGGACAAATGAAAAACTGTTTTTT.

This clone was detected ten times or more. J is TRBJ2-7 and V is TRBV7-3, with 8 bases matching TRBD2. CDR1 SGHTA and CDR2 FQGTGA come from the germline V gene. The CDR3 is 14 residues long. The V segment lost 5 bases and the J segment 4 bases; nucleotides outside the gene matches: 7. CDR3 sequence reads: CASSPGGGRYEQYF. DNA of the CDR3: TGTGCCAGCAGCCCCGGGGGGGGGCGTTACGAGCAGTACTTC.

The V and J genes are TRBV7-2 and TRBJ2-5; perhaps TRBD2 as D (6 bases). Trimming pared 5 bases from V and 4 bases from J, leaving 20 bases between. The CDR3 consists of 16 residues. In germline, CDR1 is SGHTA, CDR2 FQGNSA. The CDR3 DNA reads TGTGCCAGCAGCCCAACGGGAGTAAGTTGGGGAGAGACCCAGTACTTC. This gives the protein CASSPTGVSWGETQYF.

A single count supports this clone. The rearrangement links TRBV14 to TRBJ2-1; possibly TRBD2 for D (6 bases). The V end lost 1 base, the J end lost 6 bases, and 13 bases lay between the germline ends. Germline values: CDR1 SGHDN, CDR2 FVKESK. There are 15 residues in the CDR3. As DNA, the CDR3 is TGTGCCAGCAGCCAAGCCGGGGGTGGTACCAATGAGCAGTTCTTC. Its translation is CASSQAGGGTNEQFF.

In DNA form, the CDR3 reads TGTGCCAGTAGTATGGGTCTAGCGGGGCCAACAGATACGCAGTATTTT. Protein sequence: CASSMGLAGPTDTQYF. The chain is built from TRBV19 and TRBJ2-3; TRBD2 aligns across 9 bases. The CDR3 runs to 16 residues. The germline V gene has CDR1 LNHDA and CDR2 SQIVND (reference sequence). V lost 3 bases to trimming and J lost 3 bases; unmatched junction nucleotides: 7.

CDR3 nucleotide sequence: TGTGCCAGCAGCCTCCAGGGGGCAAACACTGAAGCTTTCTTT. Its protein is CASSLQGANTEAFF. The V gene is TRBV3-1 (or the pseudogene TRBV3-2), the J gene TRBJ1-1, with 8 bases aligning to TRBD1. V dropped 4 bases and J dropped 2; count of bases not matched to a gene: 3. The CDR3 is made up of 14 amino acids. Germline V lookup: CDR1 LGHDT, CDR2 YNNKEL (reference sequence).

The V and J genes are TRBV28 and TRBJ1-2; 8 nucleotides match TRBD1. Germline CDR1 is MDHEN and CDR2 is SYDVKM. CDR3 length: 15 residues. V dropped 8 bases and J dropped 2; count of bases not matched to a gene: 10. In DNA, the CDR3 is TGTGCCAGCTACAGGGGGGGGACCGGGAACTATGGCTACACCTTC. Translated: CASYRGGTGNYGYTF.

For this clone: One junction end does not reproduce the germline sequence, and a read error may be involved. As DNA, the CDR3 is TGTGCTAGCAGCTTAGGACCAGAAGGGGGAATGGAGACCCAGTACTTC. Amino acids: CASSLGPEGGMETQYF. The chain carries TRBV7-7 and TRBJ2-5, with D perhaps TRBD1 (6 bases). Germline assignment: CDR1 SSHAT and CDR2 FNYEAQ (reference sequence). CDR3 size: 16 residues.

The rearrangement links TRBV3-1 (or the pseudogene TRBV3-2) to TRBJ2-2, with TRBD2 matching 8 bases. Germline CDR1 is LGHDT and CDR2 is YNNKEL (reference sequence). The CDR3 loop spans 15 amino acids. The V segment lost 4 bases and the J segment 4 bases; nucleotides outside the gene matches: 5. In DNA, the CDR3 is TGTGCCAGCAGCCTGGGACTAGTGGGCACCGGGGAGCTGTTTTTT. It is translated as CASSLGLVGTGELFF.

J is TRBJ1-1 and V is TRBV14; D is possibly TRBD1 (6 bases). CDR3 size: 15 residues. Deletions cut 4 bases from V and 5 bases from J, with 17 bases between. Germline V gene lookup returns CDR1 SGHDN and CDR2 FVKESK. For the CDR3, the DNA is TGTGCCAGCAGCCGATTCCTCACCAGGGGAACTGAAGCTTTCTTT. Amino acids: CASSRFLTRGTEAFF. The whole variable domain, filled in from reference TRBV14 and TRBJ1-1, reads EAGVTQFPSHSVIEKGQTVTLRCDPISGHDNLYWYRRVMGKEIKFLLHFVKESKQDESGMPNNRFLAERTGGTYSTLKVQPAELEDSGVYFCASSRFLTRGTEAFFGQGTRLTVV.

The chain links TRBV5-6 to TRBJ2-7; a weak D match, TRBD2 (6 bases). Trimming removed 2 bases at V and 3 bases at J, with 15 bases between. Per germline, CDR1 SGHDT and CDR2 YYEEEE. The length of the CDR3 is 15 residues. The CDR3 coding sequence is TGTGCCAGCAGCTTAATGGAGGGCAGGGACTACGAGCAGTACTTC. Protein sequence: CASSLMEGRDYEQYF.

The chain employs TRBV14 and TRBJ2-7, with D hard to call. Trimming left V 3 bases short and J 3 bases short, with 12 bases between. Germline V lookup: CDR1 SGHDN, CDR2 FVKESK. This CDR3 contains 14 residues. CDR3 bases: TGTGCCAGCAGCCAGGTAGCTGGGTTCTACGAGCAGTACTTC. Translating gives CASSQVAGFYEQYF.

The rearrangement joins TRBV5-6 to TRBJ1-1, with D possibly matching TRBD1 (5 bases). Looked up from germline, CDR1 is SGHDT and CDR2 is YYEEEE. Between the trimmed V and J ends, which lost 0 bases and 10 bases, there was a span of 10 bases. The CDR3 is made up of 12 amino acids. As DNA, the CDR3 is TGTGCCAGCAGCTTGGTAGACAGACCAGCTTTCTTT. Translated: CASSLVDRPAFF.

The CDR3, as DNA: TGCGCCAGCAGTGGCGGGTTGACCTATGGCTACACCTTC. Translation gives CASSGGLTYGYTF. The chain joins TRBV10-1 to TRBJ1-2; D not resolved. Per germline, CDR1 WNHNN and CDR2 SYGVQD (reference sequence). V lost 4 bases to trimming and J lost 4 bases, with 10 bases between them. This CDR3 contains 13 residues.

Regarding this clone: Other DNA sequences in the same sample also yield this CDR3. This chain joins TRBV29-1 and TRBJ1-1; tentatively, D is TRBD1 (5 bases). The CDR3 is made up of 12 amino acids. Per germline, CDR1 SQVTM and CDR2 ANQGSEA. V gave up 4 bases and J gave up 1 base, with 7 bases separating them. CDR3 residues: CSVATGNTEAFF. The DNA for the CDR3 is TGCAGCGTTGCCACAGGGAACACTGAAGCTTTCTTT.

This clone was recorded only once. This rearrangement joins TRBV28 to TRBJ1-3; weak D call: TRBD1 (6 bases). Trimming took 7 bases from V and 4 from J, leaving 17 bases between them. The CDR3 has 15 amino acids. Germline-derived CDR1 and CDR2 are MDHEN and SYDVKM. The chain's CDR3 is CASTVGGARGNTIYF. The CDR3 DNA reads TGTGCCAGCACCGTGGGGGGGGCTCGAGGAAACACCATATATTTT.

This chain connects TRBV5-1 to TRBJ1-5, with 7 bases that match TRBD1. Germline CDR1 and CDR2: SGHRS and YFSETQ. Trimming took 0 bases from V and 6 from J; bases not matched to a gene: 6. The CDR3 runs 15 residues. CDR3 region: CASSLDRGEGQPQHF. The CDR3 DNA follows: TGCGCCAGCAGCTTGGACAGGGGTGAGGGTCAGCCCCAGCATTTT. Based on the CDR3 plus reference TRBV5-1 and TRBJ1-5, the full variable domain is KAGVTQTPRYLIKTRGQQVTLSCSPISGHRSVSWYQQTPGQGLQFLFEYFSETQRNKGNFPGRFSGRQFSNSRSEMNVSTLELGDSALYLCASSLDRGEGQPQHFGDGTRLSIL.

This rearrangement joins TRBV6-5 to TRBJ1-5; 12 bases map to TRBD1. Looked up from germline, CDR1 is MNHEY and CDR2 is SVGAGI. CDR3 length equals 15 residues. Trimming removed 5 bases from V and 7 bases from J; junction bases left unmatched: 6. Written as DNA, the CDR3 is TGTGCCAGCAGTAACACCGGGACAGGGGGCCAGCCCCAGCATTTT. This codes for CASSNTGTGGQPQHF.

The CDR3 spells CATSDPRGYGYTF. In nucleotides, the CDR3 is TGTGCCACCAGTGATCCCCGGGGCTATGGCTACACCTTC. J is TRBJ1-2 and V is TRBV24-1; D not certain. Trimming removed 3 bases from V and 4 bases from J, with 8 bases in between. The germline V gene has CDR1 KGHDR and CDR2 SFDVKD. The CDR3 length is 13 residues.

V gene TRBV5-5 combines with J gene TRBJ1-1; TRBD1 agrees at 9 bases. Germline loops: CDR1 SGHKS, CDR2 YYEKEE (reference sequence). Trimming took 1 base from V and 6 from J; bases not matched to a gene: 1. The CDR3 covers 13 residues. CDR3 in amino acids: CASSLTGGSEAFF. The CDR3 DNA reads TGTGCCAGCAGCTTGACAGGGGGCTCTGAAGCTTTCTTT.

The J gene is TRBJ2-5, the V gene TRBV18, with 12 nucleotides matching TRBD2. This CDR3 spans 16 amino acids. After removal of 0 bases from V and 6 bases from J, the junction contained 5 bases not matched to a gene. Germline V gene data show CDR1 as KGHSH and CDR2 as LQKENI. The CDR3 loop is CASSPPGLAGVKTQYF. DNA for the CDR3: TGTGCCAGCTCACCACCGGGACTAGCGGGTGTAAAGACCCAGTACTTC.